This TCR beta chain derives from a study of OX40 agonist ivuxolimab in advanced cancers. Regarding the study as a whole: On average, a greater number of expanded clones characterised CD8+ T cells relative to CD4+.

Details on this clone: What it binds is unknown.

Germline values: CDR1 ENHRY, CDR2 SYGVKD. V trimming: 3 bases; J trimming: 2 bases; junction bases outside the gene matches: 6. CDR3 length equals 16 residues. Method: immunoSEQ multiplex PCR; TCRdb's copy keeps in-frame clones and lacks some. The top ten clones hold roughly 0.32% of a sample with about 79,000 clones, 80% to 95% of them seen once. This sequence was found in an adult with an advanced solid tumor such as melanoma, head and neck, liver or kidney cancer. This chain uses TRBV10-3 with TRBJ1-2; TRBD1 agrees at 10 bases. Sequencing was performed on CD4+ or CD8+ T cells sorted from blood, taken in a trial of the OX40 agonist ivuxolimab. The CDR3 protein is CAISEGTGDLNYGYTF. CDR3 in DNA: TGTGCCATCAGTGAAGGGACAGGGGATTTAAACTATGGCTACACCTTC.